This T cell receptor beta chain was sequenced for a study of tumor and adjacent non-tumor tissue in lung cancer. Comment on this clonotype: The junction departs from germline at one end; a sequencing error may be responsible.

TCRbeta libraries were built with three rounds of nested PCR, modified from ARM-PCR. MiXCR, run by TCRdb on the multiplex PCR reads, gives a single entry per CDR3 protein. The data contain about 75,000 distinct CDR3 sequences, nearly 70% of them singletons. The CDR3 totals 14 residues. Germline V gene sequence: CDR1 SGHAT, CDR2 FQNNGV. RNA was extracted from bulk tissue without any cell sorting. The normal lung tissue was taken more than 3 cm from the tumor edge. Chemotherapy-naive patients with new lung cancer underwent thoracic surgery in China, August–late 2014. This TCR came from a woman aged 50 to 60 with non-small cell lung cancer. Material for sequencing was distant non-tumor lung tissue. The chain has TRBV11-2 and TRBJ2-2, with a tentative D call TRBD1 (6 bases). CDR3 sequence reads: CAGSRNWDTGELFF. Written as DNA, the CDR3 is TGTGCCGGCAGCAGAAACTGGGACACAGGGGAGCTGTTTTTT.